This T cell receptor beta chain was sequenced during a study of T cell repertoires in cytomegalovirus infection. Study background: Peptides in the study included HLA-C-restricted and HLA-B-restricted CMV epitopes. Evidence of both CMV infection and a matching HLA type came from public TCR beta signatures. General study results and limits: The ex vivo response was dominated by HLA-C-restricted CMV-specific TCR beta clonotypes. Totalled public TCR beta family frequency picked out people who carried CMV plus the relevant HLA.

The table lists this clonotype with many counts. Antigen specificity is unknown. V shed 5 bases, J shed 4 bases, and the junction held 9 bases outside the gene matches. The CDR3 contains 16 residues. Germline loops: CDR1 DFQATT, CDR2 SNEGSKA (reference sequence). TCRdb called the reads again in MiXCR, with one record for every CDR3 protein. Found here are 650,000 to 900,000 distinct CDR3 sequences, roughly 28% of them singletons; the top ten hold around 13%. The source is a human donor in good health (CMV status not recorded). Some clones in this sample may be carry-over from other donors' samples. The genes are TRBV20-1 and TRBJ2-1; 12 bases are shared with TRBD1. Here the sequenced sample was cultured CD8+ T cells from PBMCs, taken from culture after CMV antigen stimulation. The DNA for the CDR3 is TGCAGTGCTTCCCTCCGGGGACAGGGGGCTTACAATGAGCAGTTCTTC. Translation gives CSASLRGQGAYNEQFF.